The 8 T cell receptor beta chains reported below all come from one sample, sequenced in a study of blood T cell repertoires in COVID-19. The repertoire was sequenced with immunoSEQ multiplex PCR; TCRdb's copy has only in-frame clones and lacks some. The table lists approximately 480,000 clones, 75% to 90% of them singletons. Sequencing used PBMCs or T cells enriched from blood (not recorded which). These receptors originate from a woman aged 18-29 years who had recovered from COVID-19.

DNA for the CDR3: TGCGCCAGCAGCTTCAGCGGGGGGGCCTCTTACAATGAGCAGTTCTTC. Amino acid sequence: CASSFSGGASYNEQFF. The chain recombines TRBV5-1 with TRBJ2-1, with TRBD2 matching over 10 bases. Looked up from germline, CDR1 is SGHRS and CDR2 is YFSETQ. The CDR3 runs to 16 residues. The junction had 6 bases not matched to a gene; V was cut back by 2 bases and J by 4 bases.

This clone came up once. The rearrangement uses TRBV9 and TRBJ1-3; 9 bases agree with TRBD1. The CDR3 contains 17 residues. The V and J ends lost 4 bases and 4 bases, in that order; junction bases with no gene match: 12. Germline CDR1 reads SGDLS; CDR2 reads YYNGEE. CDR3: CASSKGQGGEVGNTIYF. In nucleotides, the CDR3 is TGTGCCAGCAGCAAGGGACAGGGAGGGGAGGTCGGAAACACCATATATTTT.

The rearrangement links TRBV30 to TRBJ2-2; 7 positions match TRBD1. The V and J ends lost 0 bases and 3 bases, in that order; junction bases with no gene match: 4. Germline assignment: CDR1 GTSNPN and CDR2 SVGIG (reference sequence). CDR3 size: 15 residues. CDR3 sequence (DNA): TGTGCCTGGAGTGTCTTCGACAGGGACACCGGGGAGCTGTTTTTT. Translation gives CAWSVFDRDTGELFF. Using reference TRBV30 and TRBJ2-2 for the parts outside the CDR3, the full variable domain is SQTIHQWPATLVQPVGSPLSLECTVEGTSNPNLYWYRQAAGRGLQLLFYSVGIGQISSEVPQNLSASRPQDRQFILSSKKLLLSDSGFYLCAWSVFDRDTGELFFGEGSRLTVL.

This chain connects TRBV28 to TRBJ1-1; D possibly corresponds to TRBD1 (6 bases). V was pared by 7 bases and J by 8 bases, with 11 bases between. The CDR3 is made up of 11 amino acids. CDR1 MDHEN and CDR2 SYDVKM come from the germline V gene. CDR3 nucleotides: TGTGCCAGCATGGGGGCGAGCGAAGCTTTCTTT. Protein: CASMGASEAFF.

V and J are TRBV19 and TRBJ2-1; D perhaps matches TRBD1 (6 bases). From germline, CDR1 is LNHDA and CDR2 SQIVND (reference sequence). There are 12 residues in the CDR3. Trimming stripped 9 bases from V and 4 bases from J, with 10 bases between. CDR3 DNA: TGTGCCAGCGGGACACTTTACAATGAGCAGTTCTTC. Its translation: CASGTLYNEQFF.

The rearrangement joins TRBV18 to TRBJ2-3, with 8 bases lining up with TRBD2. The CDR3 is 16 residues long. J gave up 2 bases and V 6 bases, and 10 bases lay outside the gene matches. Germline CDR1 reads KGHSH; CDR2 reads LQKENI. The CDR3 protein is CASSSLGRGATDTQYF. In nucleotides, the CDR3 is TGTGCCAGCTCCTCCCTCGGGCGGGGGGCCACAGATACGCAGTATTTT.

The V and J genes are TRBV5-5 and TRBJ1-1; 9 nucleotides line up with TRBD1. This CDR3 contains 15 residues. Germline assignment: CDR1 SGHKS and CDR2 YYEKEE (reference sequence). The J segment lost 1 base and the V segment lost 3 bases, leaving 4 bases of the junction unmatched. The CDR3 DNA reads TGTGCCAGCAGCTCCCGGGACAGGGAGAACACTGAAGCTTTCTTT. Translating it yields CASSSRDRENTEAFF.

V and J are TRBV5-4 and TRBJ2-7; 12 bases agree with TRBD1. The junction had 7 bases not matched to a gene; V was cut back by 4 bases and J by 5 bases. CDR1 is SGHNT and CDR2 is YYREEE in the germline V gene (reference sequence). The CDR3 covers 15 residues. The chain's CDR3 is CASSIPGTGGNEQYF. Here the CDR3 DNA reads TGTGCCAGCAGCATTCCCGGGACAGGGGGCAACGAGCAGTACTTC.